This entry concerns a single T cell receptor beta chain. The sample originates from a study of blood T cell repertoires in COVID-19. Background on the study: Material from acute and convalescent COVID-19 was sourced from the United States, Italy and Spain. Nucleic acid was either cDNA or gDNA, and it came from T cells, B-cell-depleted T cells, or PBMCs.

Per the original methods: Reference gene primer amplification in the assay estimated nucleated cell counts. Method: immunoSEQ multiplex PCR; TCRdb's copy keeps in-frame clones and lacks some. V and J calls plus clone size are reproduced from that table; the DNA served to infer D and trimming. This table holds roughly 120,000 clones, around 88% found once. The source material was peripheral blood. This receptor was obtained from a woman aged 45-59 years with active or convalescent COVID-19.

For the CDR3, the DNA is TGTGCCAGCAGGCGGGAGTTCGCCGGAGATCAGCCCCAGCATTTT. It is translated as CASRREFAGDQPQHF. The chain combines TRBV6-5 with TRBJ1-5, with D unresolved. The germline V gene has CDR1 MNHEY and CDR2 SVGAGI. The CDR3 length is 15 residues. V gave up 6 bases and J gave up 5 bases, with 17 bases separating them.